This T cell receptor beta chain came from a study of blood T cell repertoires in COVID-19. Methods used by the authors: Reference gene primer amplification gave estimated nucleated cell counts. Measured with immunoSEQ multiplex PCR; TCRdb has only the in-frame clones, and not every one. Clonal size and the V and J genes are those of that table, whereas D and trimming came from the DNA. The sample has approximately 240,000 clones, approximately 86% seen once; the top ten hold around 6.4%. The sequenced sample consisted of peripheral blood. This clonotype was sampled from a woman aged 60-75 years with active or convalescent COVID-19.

The CDR3 here is CASSQSDRKNTGELFF. Written as DNA, the CDR3 is TGCGCCAGCAGTCAATCCGACAGAAAGAACACCGGGGAGCTGTTTTTT. The chain joins TRBV23-1 to TRBJ2-2; possibly TRBD1 for D (5 bases). TRBV23-1 is assigned to the ORF class and has an uncertain function. Trimming shortened V by 0 bases and J by 1 base, and 9 bases separated the two germline ends. The CDR3 extends over 16 amino acids.